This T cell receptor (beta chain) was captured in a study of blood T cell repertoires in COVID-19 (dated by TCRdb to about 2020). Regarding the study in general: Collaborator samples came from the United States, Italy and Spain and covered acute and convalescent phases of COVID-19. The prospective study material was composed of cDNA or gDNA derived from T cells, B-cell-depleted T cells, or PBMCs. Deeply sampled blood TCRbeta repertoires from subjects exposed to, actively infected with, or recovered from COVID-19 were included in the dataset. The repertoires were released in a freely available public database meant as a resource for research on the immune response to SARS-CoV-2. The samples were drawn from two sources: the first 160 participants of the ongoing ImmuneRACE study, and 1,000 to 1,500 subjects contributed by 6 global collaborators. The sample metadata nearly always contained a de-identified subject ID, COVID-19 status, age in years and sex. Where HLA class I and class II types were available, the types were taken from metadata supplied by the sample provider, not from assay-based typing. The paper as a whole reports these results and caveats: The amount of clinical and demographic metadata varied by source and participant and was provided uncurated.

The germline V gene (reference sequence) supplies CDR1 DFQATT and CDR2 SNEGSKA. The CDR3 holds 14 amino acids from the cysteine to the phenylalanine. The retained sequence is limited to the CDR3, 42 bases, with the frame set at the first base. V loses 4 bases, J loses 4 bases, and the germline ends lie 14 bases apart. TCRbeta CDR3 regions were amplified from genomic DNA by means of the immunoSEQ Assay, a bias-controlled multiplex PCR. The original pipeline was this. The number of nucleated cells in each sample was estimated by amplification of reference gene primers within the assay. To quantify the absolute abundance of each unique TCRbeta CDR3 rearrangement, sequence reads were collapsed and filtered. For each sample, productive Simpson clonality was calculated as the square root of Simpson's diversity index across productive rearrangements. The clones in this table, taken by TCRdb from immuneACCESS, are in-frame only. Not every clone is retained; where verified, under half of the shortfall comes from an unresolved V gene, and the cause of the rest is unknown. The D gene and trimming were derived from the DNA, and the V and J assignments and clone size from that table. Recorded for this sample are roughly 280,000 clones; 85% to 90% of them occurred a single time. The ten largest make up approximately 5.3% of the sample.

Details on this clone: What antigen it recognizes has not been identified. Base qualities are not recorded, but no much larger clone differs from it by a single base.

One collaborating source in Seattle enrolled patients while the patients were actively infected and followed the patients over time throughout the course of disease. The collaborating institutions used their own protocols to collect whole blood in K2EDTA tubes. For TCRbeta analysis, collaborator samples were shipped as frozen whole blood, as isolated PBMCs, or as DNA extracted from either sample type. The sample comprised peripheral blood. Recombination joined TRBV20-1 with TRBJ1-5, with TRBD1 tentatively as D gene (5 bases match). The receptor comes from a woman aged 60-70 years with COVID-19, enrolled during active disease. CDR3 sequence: CSATDSFWNQPQHF. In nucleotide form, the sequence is TGCAGTGCTACTGACAGTTTTTGGAATCAGCCCCAGCATTTT.